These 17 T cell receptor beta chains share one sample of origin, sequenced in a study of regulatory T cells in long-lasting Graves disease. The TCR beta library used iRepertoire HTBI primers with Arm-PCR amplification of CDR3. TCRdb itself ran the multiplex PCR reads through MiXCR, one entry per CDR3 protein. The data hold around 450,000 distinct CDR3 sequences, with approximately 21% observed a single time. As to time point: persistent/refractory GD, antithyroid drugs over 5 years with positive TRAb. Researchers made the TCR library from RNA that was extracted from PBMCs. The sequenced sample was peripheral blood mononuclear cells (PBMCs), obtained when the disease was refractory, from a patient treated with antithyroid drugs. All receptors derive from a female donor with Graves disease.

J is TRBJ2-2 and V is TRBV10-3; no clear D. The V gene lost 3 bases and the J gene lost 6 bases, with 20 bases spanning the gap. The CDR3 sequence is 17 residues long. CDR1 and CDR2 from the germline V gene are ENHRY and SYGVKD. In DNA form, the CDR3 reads TGTGCCATCAGTGAACTCCCACCGGGTCTCGGAGCCGGGGAGCTGTTTTTT. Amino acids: CAISELPPGLGAGELFF.

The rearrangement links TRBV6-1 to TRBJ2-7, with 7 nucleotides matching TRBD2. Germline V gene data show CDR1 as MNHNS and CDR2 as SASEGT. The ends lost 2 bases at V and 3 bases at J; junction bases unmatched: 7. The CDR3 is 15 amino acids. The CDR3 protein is CASSEPPSSGYEQYF. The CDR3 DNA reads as TGTGCCAGCAGTGAACCCCCCTCTAGCGGCTACGAGCAGTACTTC.

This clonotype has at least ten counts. The CDR3, as DNA: TGTGCCAGCAACGAGGGGGGAAGTGGGTTTGAAGCTTTCTTT. Its translation is CASNEGGSGFEAFF. The chain recombines TRBV2 with TRBJ1-1, with D tentatively TRBD1 (6 bases). V was pared by 7 bases and J by 7 bases, with 19 bases between. CDR1 is SNHLY and CDR2 is FYNNEI in the germline V gene. The CDR3 loop spans 14 amino acids.

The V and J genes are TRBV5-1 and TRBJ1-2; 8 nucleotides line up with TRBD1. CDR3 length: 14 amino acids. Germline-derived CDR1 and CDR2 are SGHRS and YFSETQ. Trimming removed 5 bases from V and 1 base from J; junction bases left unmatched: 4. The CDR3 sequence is CASSDRGHNYGYTF. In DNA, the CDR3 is TGCGCCAGCAGTGACAGGGGTCATAACTATGGCTACACCTTC. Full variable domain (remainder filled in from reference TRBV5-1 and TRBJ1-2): KAGVTQTPRYLIKTRGQQVTLSCSPISGHRSVSWYQQTPGQGLQFLFEYFSETQRNKGNFPGRFSGRQFSNSRSEMNVSTLELGDSALYLCASSDRGHNYGYTFGSGTRLTVV.

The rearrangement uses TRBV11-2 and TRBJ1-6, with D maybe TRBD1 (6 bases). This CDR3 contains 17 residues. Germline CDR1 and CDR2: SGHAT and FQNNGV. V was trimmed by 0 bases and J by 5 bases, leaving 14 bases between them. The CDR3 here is CASSLDLLGGNNSPLHF. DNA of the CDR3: TGTGCCAGCAGCTTAGACCTTCTAGGGGGGAATAATTCACCCCTCCACTTT.

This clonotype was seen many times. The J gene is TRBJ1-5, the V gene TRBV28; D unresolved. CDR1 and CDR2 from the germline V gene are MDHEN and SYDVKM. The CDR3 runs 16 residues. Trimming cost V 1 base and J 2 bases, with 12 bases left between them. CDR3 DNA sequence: TGTGCCAGCAGTTTATTTGGCGTTAGGGGCAATCAGCCCCAGCATTTT. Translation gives CASSLFGVRGNQPQHF.

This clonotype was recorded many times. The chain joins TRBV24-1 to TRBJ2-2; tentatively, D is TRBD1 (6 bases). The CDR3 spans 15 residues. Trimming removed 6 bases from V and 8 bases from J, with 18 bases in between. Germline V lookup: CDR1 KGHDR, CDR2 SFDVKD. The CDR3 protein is CATSTYRDPRGELFF. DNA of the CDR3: TGTGCCACCAGTACATACAGGGACCCCAGGGGGGAGCTGTTTTTT.

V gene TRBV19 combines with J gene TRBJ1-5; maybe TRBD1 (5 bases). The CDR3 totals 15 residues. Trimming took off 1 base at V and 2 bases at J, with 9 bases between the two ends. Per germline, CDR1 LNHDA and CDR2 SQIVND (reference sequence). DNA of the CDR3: TGTGCCAGTAGTATAGTCGGGGGGGGCAATCAGCCCCAGCATTTT. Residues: CASSIVGGGNQPQHF.

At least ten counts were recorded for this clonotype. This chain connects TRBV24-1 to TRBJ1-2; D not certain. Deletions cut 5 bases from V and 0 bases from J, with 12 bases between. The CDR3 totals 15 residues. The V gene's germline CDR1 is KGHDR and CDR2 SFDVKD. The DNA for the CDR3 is TGTGCCACCAGTGCCGGTGCAGCGGCTAACTATGGCTACACCTTC. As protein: CATSAGAAANYGYTF.

CDR3 sequence: CASSSIDRLNTEAFF. CDR3 sequence (DNA): TGTGCCAGCAGCTCGATTGACAGATTGAACACTGAAGCTTTCTTT. The chain links TRBV25-1 to TRBJ1-1; TRBD1 is a possible D gene (5 bases). V gave up 6 bases and J gave up 0 bases, with 14 bases separating them. The CDR3 is 15 residues long. The germline V gene encodes CDR1 MGHDK and CDR2 SYGVNS.

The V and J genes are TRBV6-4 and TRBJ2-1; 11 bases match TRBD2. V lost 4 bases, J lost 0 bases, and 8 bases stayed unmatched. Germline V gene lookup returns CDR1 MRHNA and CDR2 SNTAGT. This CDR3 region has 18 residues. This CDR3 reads CASSVPGLAEYSYNEQFF. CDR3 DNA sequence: TGTGCCAGCAGTGTCCCGGGACTAGCGGAGTACTCCTACAATGAGCAGTTCTTC.

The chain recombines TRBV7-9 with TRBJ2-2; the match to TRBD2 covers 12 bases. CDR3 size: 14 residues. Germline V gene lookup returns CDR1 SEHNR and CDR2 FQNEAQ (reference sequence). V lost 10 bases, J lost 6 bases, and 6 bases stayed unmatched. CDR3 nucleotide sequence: TGTGCCACCCAGACTAGCGGGAGCCCCGGGGAGCTGTTTTTT. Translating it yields CATQTSGSPGELFF.

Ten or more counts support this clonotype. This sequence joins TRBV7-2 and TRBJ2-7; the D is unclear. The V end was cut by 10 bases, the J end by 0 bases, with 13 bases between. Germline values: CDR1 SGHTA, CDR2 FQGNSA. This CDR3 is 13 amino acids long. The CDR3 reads CATAPARSYEQYF. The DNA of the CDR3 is TGTGCCACCGCCCCGGCACGCTCCTACGAGCAGTACTTC. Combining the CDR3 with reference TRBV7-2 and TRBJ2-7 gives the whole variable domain GAGVSQSPSNKVTEKGKDVELRCDPISGHTALYWYRQSLGQGLEFLIYFQGNSAPDKSGLPSDRFSAERTGGSVSTLTIQRTQQEDSAVYLCATAPARSYEQYFGPGTRLTVT.

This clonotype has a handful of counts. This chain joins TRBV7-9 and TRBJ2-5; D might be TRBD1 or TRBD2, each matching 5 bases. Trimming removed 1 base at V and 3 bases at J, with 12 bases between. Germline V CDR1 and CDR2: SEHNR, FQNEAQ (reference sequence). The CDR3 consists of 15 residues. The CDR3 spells CASSLGTGREETQYF. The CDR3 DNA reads TGTGCCAGCAGCTTAGGGACGGGACGGGAAGAGACCCAGTACTTC.

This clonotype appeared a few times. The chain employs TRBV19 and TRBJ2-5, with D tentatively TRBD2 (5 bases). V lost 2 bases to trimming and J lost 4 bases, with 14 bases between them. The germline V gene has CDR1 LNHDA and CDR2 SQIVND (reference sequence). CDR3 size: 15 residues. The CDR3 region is CASSILGSGGETQYF. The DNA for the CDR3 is TGTGCCAGTAGTATACTAGGCAGCGGCGGAGAGACCCAGTACTTC.

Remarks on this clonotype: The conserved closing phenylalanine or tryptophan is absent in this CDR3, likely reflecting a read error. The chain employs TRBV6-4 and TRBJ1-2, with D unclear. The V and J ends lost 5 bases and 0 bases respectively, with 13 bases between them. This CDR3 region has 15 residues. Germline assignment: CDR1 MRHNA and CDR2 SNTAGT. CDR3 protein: CASSYRQKSNYGYTL. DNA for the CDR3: TGTGCCAGCAGTTACCGCCAGAAATCTAACTATGGCTACACCCTC.

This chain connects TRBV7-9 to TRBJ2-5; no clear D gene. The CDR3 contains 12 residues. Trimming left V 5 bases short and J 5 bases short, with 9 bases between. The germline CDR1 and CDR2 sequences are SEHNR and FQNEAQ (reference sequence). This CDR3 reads CASSRIWETQYF. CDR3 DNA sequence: TGTGCCAGCAGCCGCATCTGGGAGACCCAGTACTTC.